The 15 T cell receptor beta chains below all came from one sample that was sequenced in a study of CD8 T cells in ankylosing spondylitis. Study-level results: Blood from ankylosing spondylitis patients appeared to carry a characteristic roughly 8-variant TCR beta motif.

These receptors have no known antigen. TCRdb re-derived calls from the 5' RACE reads in MiXCR, one entry per CDR3 protein. The sample gives 750,000 to 850,000 distinct CDR3 sequences, approximately 10% of which show up once; about 0.5% is in the top ten. Sequencing was done on a sample of blood, either unsorted or a sorted T cell fraction (not recorded which). These receptors all come from a male donor with ankylosing spondylitis.

This clonotype has a handful of counts. The rearrangement joins TRBV3-1 to TRBJ2-1; 8 positions match TRBD2. V lost 4 bases, J lost 5 bases, and 10 bases stayed unmatched. CDR3 size: 16 residues. Germline loops: CDR1 LGHDT, CDR2 YNNKEL (reference sequence). The CDR3 here is CASSLWGTSGDNEQFF. The CDR3 DNA is TGTGCCAGCAGCCTTTGGGGAACTAGCGGAGACAATGAGCAGTTCTTC.

Ten or more counts support this clonotype. The genes are TRBV29-1 and TRBJ2-1, with 9 bases aligning to TRBD1. V shed 5 bases and J 9 bases; nucleotides not matched to a gene: 14. Germline CDR1 reads SQVTM; CDR2 reads ANQGSEA. The CDR3 is made up of 15 amino acids. The CDR3 loop reads CSVFEQGAFFGEQFF. Here the CDR3 DNA reads TGCAGCGTTTTCGAACAGGGGGCATTCTTTGGTGAGCAGTTCTTC.

In this sample, this clonotype turned up a few times. J is TRBJ1-1 and V is TRBV10-3; D gene ambiguous. The V end was cut by 4 bases, the J end by 3 bases, with 6 bases between. This CDR3 is built from 12 residues. Per germline, CDR1 ENHRY and CDR2 SYGVKD. CDR3 nucleotides: TGTGCCATCAGTGTGGCCGACACTGAAGCTTTCTTT. It codes for CAISVADTEAFF.

This clonotype was seen only a few times. This chain links TRBV20-1 with TRBJ2-6, with a possible D match to TRBD2 (5 bases). Trimming removed 6 bases from V and 1 base from J, with 16 bases in between. CDR1 is DFQATT, CDR2 SNEGSKA, per germline (reference sequence). CDR3 length: 16 amino acids. CDR3 DNA: TGCAGTGCCCTCCCCCGGGGTAGTTCTGGGGCCAACGTCCTGACTTTC. Translating it yields CSALPRGSSGANVLTF.

The V gene is TRBV10-3, the J gene TRBJ2-5; no clear D gene. With 8 bases removed from V and 5 bases from J, the gap between germline ends came to 15 bases. The germline gives CDR1 ENHRY, CDR2 SYGVKD. This CDR3 has 13 amino acids. The CDR3 DNA reads as TGTGCCATCGGGCTTCCCCAGAGGGAGACCCAGTACTTC. Amino acid sequence: CAIGLPQRETQYF.

This clonotype was counted many times. The chain is built from TRBV15 and TRBJ2-5; D is ambiguous. Trimming left V 1 base short and J 5 bases short, with 8 bases between. From germline, CDR1 is LNHNV and CDR2 YYDKDF (reference sequence). This CDR3 has 13 residues. The CDR3 DNA is TGTGCCACCAGCAGAGCGCCGAGGGAGACCCAGTACTTC. It is translated as CATSRAPRETQYF.

This clonotype has at least ten counts. The chain recombines TRBV6-1 with TRBJ1-6; 9 bases are shared with TRBD1. The V gene's germline CDR1 is MNHNS and CDR2 SASEGT. The CDR3 contains 19 residues. Unmatched junction bases numbered 20, after V lost 8 bases and J lost 6 bases. Here the CDR3 DNA reads TGTGCCAGCTCACGAAGGGGGACAGGGCAAGGTCGTCGTAATTCACCCCTCCACTTT. Translation gives CASSRRGTGQGRRNSPLHF.

The chain couples TRBV7-9 to TRBJ1-1, with D maybe TRBD1 (5 bases). This CDR3 spans 15 amino acids. Germline CDR1 SEHNR, CDR2 FQNEAQ (reference sequence). V dropped 2 bases and J dropped 5 bases, with 15 bases sitting between them. The CDR3, as DNA: TGTGCCAGCAGCTTATCGGCCACGGGGCGGACTGAAGCTTTCTTT. Translating gives CASSLSATGRTEAFF.

This clonotype has only a few counts. CDR3 DNA: TGCAGCGCGCTGGAGGGGGGCGCGGGCTACACCTTC. Translation gives CSALEGGAGYTF. The gene calls are TRBV29-1 and TRBJ1-2; perhaps TRBD1 as D (6 bases). The germline gives CDR1 SQVTM, CDR2 ANQGSEA. This CDR3 has 12 amino acids. With 7 bases removed from V and 8 bases from J, the gap between germline ends came to 17 bases.

Of note for this clonotype: An end of the junction does not agree with germline; a read error may underlie this. The rearrangement joins TRBV5-1 to TRBJ2-1, with TRBD2 identical over 13 bases. The CDR3 totals 13 residues. The germline gives CDR1 SGHRS, CDR2 YFSETQ. The DNA for the CDR3 is TGCGCCAGCAGCTTGGGGACTAGCGGGAGCATCATCTTC. Residues: CASSLGTSGSIIF.

This clonotype was seen more than once but under ten times. The chain couples TRBV5-1 to TRBJ1-1, with D tentatively TRBD1 (6 bases). The CDR3 consists of 15 residues. Trimming took 0 bases from V and 1 from J, leaving 10 bases between them. Germline V lookup: CDR1 SGHRS, CDR2 YFSETQ. CDR3 coding DNA: TGCGCCAGCAGCTTGGCCACAGGGTCGAACACTGAAGCTTTCTTT. This codes for CASSLATGSNTEAFF.

This clonotype was seen more than once but under ten times. The chain recombines TRBV9 with TRBJ2-1; 7 nucleotides align to TRBD2. The CDR3 spans 17 residues. The J segment lost 2 bases and the V segment lost 0 bases, leaving 8 bases of the junction unmatched. Germline V lookup: CDR1 SGDLS, CDR2 YYNGEE. CDR3 DNA: TGTGCCAGCAGCGTAGGGGGGGGGAGATTGACCTACAATGAGCAGTTCTTC. It yields the protein CASSVGGGRLTYNEQFF.

The V call is TRBV11-3, the J call TRBJ2-1; tentatively, D is TRBD1 (5 bases). Germline values: CDR1 SGHNT, CDR2 YENEEA. V was cut by 3 bases and J by 4 bases, with 7 bases left in between. CDR3 length: 13 residues. In DNA, the CDR3 is TGTGCCAGCAGCTTCAGGGAATACAATGAGCAGTTCTTC. Translating it yields CASSFREYNEQFF.

The V call is TRBV6-2 or TRBV6-3, the J call TRBJ2-7, with 7 bases lining up with TRBD2. The trim removed 6 bases at V and 0 bases at J, leaving 8 bases unmatched. CDR3 size: 15 residues. Germline V lookup: CDR1 MNHEY, CDR2 SVGEGT. The CDR3 loop reads CASSPERDSSYEQYF. The CDR3 nucleotides read TGTGCCAGCAGCCCGGAGCGGGATAGCTCCTACGAGCAGTACTTC.

This clonotype was found many times. One end of the junction is discordant with germline, which a read error may explain. The gene calls are TRBV5-1 and TRBJ1-1; tentatively, D is TRBD1 (5 bases). Germline V gives CDR1 SGHRS, CDR2 YFSETQ. This CDR3 is built from 14 residues. The CDR3 nucleotides read TGTGCCAGCAGCTTCGACAGAGTGAACACTGAAGCTTTCTTT. Amino acid sequence: CASSFDRVNTEAFF.